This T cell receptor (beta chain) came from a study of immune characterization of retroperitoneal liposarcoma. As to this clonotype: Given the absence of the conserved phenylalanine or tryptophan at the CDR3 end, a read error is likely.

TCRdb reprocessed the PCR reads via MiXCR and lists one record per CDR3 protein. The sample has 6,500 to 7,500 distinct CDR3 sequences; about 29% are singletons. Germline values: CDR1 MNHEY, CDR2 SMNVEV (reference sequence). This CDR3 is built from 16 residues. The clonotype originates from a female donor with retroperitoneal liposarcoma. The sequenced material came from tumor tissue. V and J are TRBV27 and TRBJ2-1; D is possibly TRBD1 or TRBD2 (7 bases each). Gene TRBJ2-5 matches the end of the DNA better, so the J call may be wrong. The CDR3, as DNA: TGTGCCAGCAGGACCAGGGGGGGGAAGGCCACAGGGACCCAGTACTTA. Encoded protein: CASRTRGGKATGTQYL.